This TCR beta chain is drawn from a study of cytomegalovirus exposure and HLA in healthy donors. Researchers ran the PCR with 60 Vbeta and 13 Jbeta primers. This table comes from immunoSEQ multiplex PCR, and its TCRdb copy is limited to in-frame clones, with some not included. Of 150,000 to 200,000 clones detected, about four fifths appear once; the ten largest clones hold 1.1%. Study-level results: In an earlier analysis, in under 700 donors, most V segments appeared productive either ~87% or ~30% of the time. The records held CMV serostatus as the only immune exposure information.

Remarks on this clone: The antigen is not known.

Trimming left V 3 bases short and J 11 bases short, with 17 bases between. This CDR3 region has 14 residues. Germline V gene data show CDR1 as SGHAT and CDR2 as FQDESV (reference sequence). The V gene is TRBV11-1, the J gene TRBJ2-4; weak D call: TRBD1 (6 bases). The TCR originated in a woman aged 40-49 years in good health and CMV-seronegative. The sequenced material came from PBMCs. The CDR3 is CASSFRGTGIVQYF. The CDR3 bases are TGTGCCAGCAGCTTCAGGGGTACGGGTATCGTTCAGTACTTC.